This T cell receptor beta chain was retrieved from a study of T cell repertoires in cytomegalovirus infection. At the level of the study: Shared public TCR beta signatures pointed to both CMV infection and a matching HLA type.

TCRdb re-derived calls from the reads in MiXCR, one entry per CDR3 protein. The sample has 150,000 to 200,000 distinct CDR3 sequences, approximately 14% seen once. Regarding this clonotype: Its target is unknown.

The junction had 6 bases not matched to a gene; V was cut back by 7 bases and J by 4 bases. This CDR3 has 13 residues. In germline, CDR1 is SQVTM, CDR2 ANQGSEA. General study findings and limits: CMV-specific HLA-C-restricted TCR beta clonotypes dominated the ex vivo response. The study identified carriers of CMV plus the relevant HLA from cumulative public TCR beta family frequency.

The TCR sequence derives from a human donor in good health (CMV status not recorded). Some clones in this sample may be carry-over from other donors' samples. V gene TRBV29-1 combines with J gene TRBJ1-1; 10 bases line up with TRBD1. The sample was PBMCs. The CDR3 loop reads CSGFRTGGTEAFF. CDR3 bases: TGCAGCGGTTTTCGGACAGGGGGCACTGAAGCTTTCTTT. The full variable domain, rest sourced from reference TRBV29-1 and TRBJ1-1, is SAVISQKPSRDICQRGTSLTIQCQVDSQVTMMFWYRQQPGQSLTLIATANQGSEATYESGFVIDKFPISRPNLTFSTLTVSNMSPEDSSIYLCSGFRTGGTEAFFGQGTRLTVV.